Listed here are 7 T cell receptor beta chains from one sample, sequenced in a study of blood T cell repertoires in COVID-19. The assay was immunoSEQ multiplex PCR, and TCRdb's table has in-frame clones only and misses some. The sample holds 140,000 to 150,000 clones, around four fifths seen once. Sequencing input: peripheral blood. The receptors originated from a woman between 40 and 50 years old with active or convalescent COVID-19.

This sequence joins TRBV2 and TRBJ2-3; TRBD2 matches at 9 bases. Germline loops: CDR1 SNHLY, CDR2 FYNNEI. The CDR3 totals 15 residues. Trimming at V came to 8 bases and at J to 4 bases, leaving 10 bases not matched to a gene. The CDR3 reads CASGVIAGAPDTQYF. CDR3 nucleotide sequence: TGTGCCAGCGGGGTGATAGCGGGGGCCCCAGATACGCAGTATTTT. Based on the CDR3 plus reference TRBV2 and TRBJ2-3, the full variable domain is EPEVTQTPSHQVTQMGQEVILRCVPISNHLYFYWYRQILGQKVEFLVSFYNNEISEKSEIFDDQFSVERPDGSNFTLKIRSTKLEDSAMYFCASGVIAGAPDTQYFGPGTRLTVL.

This clone appeared a few times. The J gene is TRBJ1-2, the V gene TRBV19, with 9 bases lining up with TRBD1. The germline CDR1 and CDR2 sequences are LNHDA and SQIVND (reference sequence). Trimming took 7 bases from V and 8 from J; bases not matched to a gene: 11. This CDR3 has 14 amino acids. CDR3 loop: CASTGTGTGNGYTF. The CDR3 region has the DNA TGTGCCAGTACCGGAACCGGGACAGGGAACGGCTACACCTTC. The variable domain in full, with the rest retrieved from reference TRBV19 and TRBJ1-2, is DGGITQSPKYLFRKEGQNVTLSCEQNLNHDAMYWYRQDPGQGLRLIYYSQIVNDFQKGDIAEGYSVSREKKESFPLTVTSAQKNPTAFYLCASTGTGTGNGYTFGSGTRLTVV.

The rearrangement uses TRBV7-9 and TRBJ1-4; a weak D match, TRBD1 (6 bases). Trimming cost V 7 bases and J 7 bases, with 13 bases left between them. The CDR3 runs to 13 residues. The germline V gene encodes CDR1 SEHNR and CDR2 FQNEAQ (reference sequence). CDR3 in amino acids: CASIRGAGEKLFF. The CDR3, as DNA: TGTGCCAGCATCAGGGGCGCAGGTGAAAAACTGTTTTTT.

This clone appeared a single time. The chain joins TRBV25-1 to TRBJ2-1; 15 bases map to TRBD2. The CDR3 length is 18 residues. From germline, CDR1 is MGHDK and CDR2 SYGVNS. Trimming cost V 2 bases and J 2 bases; bases outside gene matches: 4. The CDR3 loop reads CASSERGLAGGPYNEQFF. The CDR3 DNA is TGTGCCAGCAGTGAACGGGGACTAGCGGGAGGACCCTACAATGAGCAGTTCTTC.

This clone has only a few counts. The V gene is TRBV29-1, the J gene TRBJ1-2; unclear D gene. The length of the CDR3 is 11 residues. With 7 bases removed from V and 6 bases from J, the gap between germline ends came to 12 bases. The germline V gene encodes CDR1 SQVTM and CDR2 ANQGSEA. The CDR3 region has the DNA TGCAGCGACGGGAGGGAGGATGGCTACACCTTC. The encoded protein is CSDGREDGYTF.

In its sample, this clone was seen once. The V and J genes are TRBV28 and TRBJ2-2; D is perhaps TRBD1 (6 bases). V was shortened by 7 bases and J by 6 bases, with 15 bases between the two germline ends. Germline assignment: CDR1 MDHEN and CDR2 SYDVKM. The CDR3 has 14 residues. CDR3 nucleotide sequence: TGTGCCAGCACCCCCGGACAGAGATCCGGGGAGCTGTTTTTT. It encodes CASTPGQRSGELFF.

The CDR3 loop is CASSPGTGASLGYGYTF. The CDR3 DNA follows: TGTGCCAGCAGCCCCGGGACAGGGGCTTCATTGGGTTATGGCTACACCTTC. The rearrangement joins TRBV5-4 to TRBJ1-2, with 10 positions matching TRBD1. The CDR3 runs 17 residues. Trimming cost V 4 bases and J 5 bases; bases outside gene matches: 14. In germline, CDR1 is SGHNT, CDR2 YYREEE (reference sequence).